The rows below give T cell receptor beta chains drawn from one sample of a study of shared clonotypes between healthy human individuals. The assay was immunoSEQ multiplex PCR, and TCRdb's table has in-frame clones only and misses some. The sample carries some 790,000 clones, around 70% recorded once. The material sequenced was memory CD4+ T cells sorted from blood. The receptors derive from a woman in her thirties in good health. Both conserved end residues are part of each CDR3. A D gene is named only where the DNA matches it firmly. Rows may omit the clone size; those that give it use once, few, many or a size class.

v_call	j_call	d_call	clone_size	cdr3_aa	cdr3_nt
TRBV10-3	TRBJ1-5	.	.	CAISDPGSNQPQHF	TGTGCCATCAGTGACCCAGGGAGCAATCAGCCCCAGCATTTT
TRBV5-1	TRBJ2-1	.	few	CASSAGGDNEQFF	TGCGCCAGCAGTGCCGGGGGTGACAATGAGCAGTTCTTC
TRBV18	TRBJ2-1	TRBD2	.	CASSPLASGSPGSGQQFF	TGTGCCAGCTCACCACTGGCTAGCGGATCACCTGGGAGTGGGCAGCAGTTCTTC
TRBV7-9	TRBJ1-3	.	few	CASSLVSTVASGNTIYF	TGTGCCAGCAGCTTAGTATCGACAGTTGCCTCTGGAAACACCATATATTTT
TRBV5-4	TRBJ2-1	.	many	CASSLMRGVEQFF	TGTGCCAGCAGCTTGATGAGAGGGGTAGAGCAGTTCTTC
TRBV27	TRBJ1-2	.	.	CASSPRRNLNYGYTF	TGTGCCAGCAGTCCTCGGAGGAACCTGAACTATGGCTACACCTTC
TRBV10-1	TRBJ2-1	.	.	CASSESLGTDLYNEQFF	TGCGCCAGCAGTGAGTCTTTAGGGACTGACCTCTACAATGAGCAGTTCTTC
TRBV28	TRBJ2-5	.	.	CASSPRDRHKEAQYF	TGTGCCAGCAGCCCCAGAGACAGGCATAAGGAGGCCCAGTACTTC
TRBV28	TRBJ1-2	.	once	CASSSETESYGYTF	TGTGCCAGCAGTTCAGAGACAGAATCCTATGGCTACACCTTC
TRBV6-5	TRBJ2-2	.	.	CASRYGASNTGELFF	TGTGCCAGCAGATACGGGGCCTCAAACACCGGGGAGCTGTTTTTT
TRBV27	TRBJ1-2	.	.	CASSSGYRGDGYTF	TGTGCCAGCAGTTCGGGCTATCGGGGGGATGGCTACACCTTC
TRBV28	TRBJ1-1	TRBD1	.	CASTSPGQGNTEAFF	TGTGCCAGCACCTCTCCGGGACAGGGCAACACTGAAGCTTTCTTT
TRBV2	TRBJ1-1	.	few	CASSDGGGMNTEAFF	TGTGCCAGCAGTGATGGGGGAGGCATGAACACTGAAGCTTTCTTT
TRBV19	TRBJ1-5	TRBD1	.	CASSNRDRGNQPQHF	TGTGCCAGTAGTAATAGGGACAGGGGCAATCAGCCCCAGCATTTT